Following are 20 T cell receptor beta chains from one sample sequenced in a study of T cells in localized non-small cell lung cancer. The assay was immunoSEQ multiplex PCR, and TCRdb's table has in-frame clones only and misses some. The sample includes roughly 58,000 clones, roughly 79% of them seen just once. Sequences were derived from PBMCs, sampled before any cancer treatment. The receptors derive from a man between 40 and 70 years old with stage II lung adenocarcinoma.

This chain links TRBV5-4 with TRBJ1-1; no reliable D call. CDR1 and CDR2 (germline): SGHNT, YYREEE (reference sequence). The CDR3 consists of 13 residues. The V end was cut by 3 bases, the J end by 7 bases, with 13 bases between. Here the CDR3 reads CASSSYQNGEAFF. CDR3 DNA sequence: TGTGCCAGCAGCTCCTATCAAAACGGTGAAGCTTTCTTT.

The chain is built from TRBV19 and TRBJ1-1, with D possibly TRBD1 on 5 matching bases. Germline V CDR1 and CDR2: LNHDA, SQIVND (reference sequence). CDR3 length: 14 amino acids. Trimming removed 1 base from V and 3 bases from J, with 9 bases in between. The CDR3 DNA is TGTGCCAGTAGTATAGCCGGGGCGGACACTGAAGCTTTCTTT. Amino acids: CASSIAGADTEAFF.

The V and J genes are TRBV15 and TRBJ1-5; D unresolved. This CDR3 is built from 14 residues. Germline assignment: CDR1 LNHNV and CDR2 YYDKDF (reference sequence). Trimming shortened V by 0 bases and J by 5 bases, and 8 bases separated the two germline ends. The CDR3 protein is CATSREGGYQPQHF. In DNA form, the CDR3 reads TGTGCCACCAGCAGAGAGGGAGGGTATCAGCCCCAGCATTTT.

V is TRBV18 and J is TRBJ2-3; tentatively, D is TRBD1 (5 bases). The CDR3 contains 15 residues. Germline V CDR1 and CDR2: KGHSH, LQKENI. The germline V and J ends were trimmed by 2 bases and 0 bases, with 9 bases remaining between them. Here the CDR3 reads CASSPGRASTDTQYF. The CDR3 region has the DNA TGTGCCAGCTCACCAGGCAGGGCTAGCACAGATACGCAGTATTTT.

The chain couples TRBV5-1 to TRBJ2-2, with TRBD1 matching 7 bases. Germline assignment: CDR1 SGHRS and CDR2 YFSETQ. V lost 0 bases to trimming and J lost 5 bases; unmatched junction nucleotides: 4. CDR3 length: 15 amino acids. CDR3 in amino acids: CASSLDRGKTGELFF. DNA for the CDR3: TGCGCCAGCAGCTTGGACAGGGGAAAAACCGGGGAGCTGTTTTTT.

The chain joins TRBV7-8 to TRBJ2-2; D gene ambiguous. V was cut by 4 bases and J by 0 bases, with 6 bases left in between. CDR1 is SGHVS, CDR2 FQNEAQ, per germline. CDR3 length equals 14 residues. This CDR3 reads CASSSTTNTGELFF. Here the CDR3 DNA reads TGTGCCAGCAGCTCCACTACGAACACCGGGGAGCTGTTTTTT.

V and J are TRBV29-1 and TRBJ2-7, with 8 bases matching TRBD1. V lost 3 bases to trimming and J lost 4 bases; unmatched junction nucleotides: 5. The V gene's germline CDR1 is SQVTM and CDR2 ANQGSEA. The CDR3 extends over 13 amino acids. The CDR3 loop is CSVDNGQGYEQYF. The CDR3 DNA sequence: TGCAGCGTTGATAATGGACAGGGTTACGAGCAGTACTTC.

The rearrangement links TRBV12-5 to TRBJ2-1; TRBD2 is a possible D gene (5 bases). With 3 bases removed from V and 3 bases from J, the gap between germline ends came to 6 bases. Germline V lookup: CDR1 LGHNT, CDR2 FRNRAP. This CDR3 is built from 13 residues. This CDR3 reads CASGFGLYNEQFF. The CDR3 DNA follows: TGTGCTAGTGGTTTTGGACTCTACAATGAGCAGTTCTTC.

The V call is TRBV9, the J call TRBJ2-1; 13 nucleotides match TRBD2. The CDR3 is made up of 15 amino acids. J was trimmed by 8 bases and V by 2 bases; bases with no gene match: 4. Looked up from germline, CDR1 is SGDLS and CDR2 is YYNGEE. The chain's CDR3 is CASSVSLAGGHEQFF. CDR3 bases: TGTGCCAGCAGCGTTTCACTAGCGGGGGGGCATGAGCAGTTCTTC.

CDR3 nucleotides: TGTGCCAGCTCACTGTGGGGTTCCTACGAGCAGTACTTC. Its translation is CASSLWGSYEQYF. The rearrangement uses TRBV18 and TRBJ2-7, with no clear D. Germline CDR1 KGHSH, CDR2 LQKENI. V lost 4 bases and J 1 base, leaving 8 bases between the germline ends. The CDR3 has 13 residues.

The chain is built from TRBV7-5 and TRBJ2-3; TRBD2, the table's D call, lacks a check against the DNA. TRBV7-5 is listed as a pseudogene. The CDR3 contains 13 residues. This chain's CDR3 is CASSGRDTDTQYF. DNA for the CDR3: TGTGCCAGCAGTGGGCGGGATACAGATACGCAGTATTTT.

The chain carries TRBV9 and TRBJ1-1, with unresolved D. This CDR3 has 14 amino acids. With 4 bases removed from V and 0 bases from J, the gap between germline ends came to 10 bases. CDR1 and CDR2 (germline): SGDLS, YYNGEE. The CDR3 nucleotides are TGTGCCAGCAGCCCCTCCAGTATGAACACTGAAGCTTTCTTT. It codes for CASSPSSMNTEAFF.

In this sample, this clone turned up a few times. CDR3 sequence reads: CATSVGLDEQYF. The CDR3 nucleotides are TGTGCCACCAGCGTAGGACTAGACGAGCAGTACTTC. The V call is TRBV15, the J call TRBJ2-7; 7 bases match TRBD2. CDR1 is LNHNV, CDR2 YYDKDF, per germline (reference sequence). The CDR3 has 12 residues. Trimming took 5 bases from V and 5 from J; bases not matched to a gene: 3.

This rearrangement joins TRBV2 to TRBJ2-4, with 9 bases that match TRBD2. This CDR3 comprises 14 residues. Germline V CDR1 and CDR2: SNHLY, FYNNEI. J lost 0 bases, V lost 8 bases, and 2 bases had no gene match. As DNA, the CDR3 is TGTGCCAGCGGAGCGGGAGGAGCCAAAAACATTCAGTACTTC. Its translation: CASGAGGAKNIQYF. The variable domain in full, with the rest retrieved from reference TRBV2 and TRBJ2-4, is EPEVTQTPSHQVTQMGQEVILRCVPISNHLYFYWYRQILGQKVEFLVSFYNNEISEKSEIFDDQFSVERPDGSNFTLKIRSTKLEDSAMYFCASGAGGAKNIQYFGAGTRLSVL.

The genes are TRBV6-5 and TRBJ1-5; D uncertain. V was cut by 0 bases and J by 3 bases, with 9 bases left in between. The CDR3 sequence is 15 residues long. Germline V gene sequence: CDR1 MNHEY, CDR2 SVGAGI. In nucleotides, the CDR3 is TGTGCCAGCAGTTACTCCGGACGTCCCAATCAGCCCCAGCATTTT. This codes for CASSYSGRPNQPQHF.

This clone was seen a few times. The rearrangement uses TRBV19 and TRBJ1-2, with D hard to call. V shed 2 bases and J shed 4 bases, with 11 bases lying between them. Germline lookup yields CDR1 LNHDA and CDR2 SQIVND (reference sequence). The CDR3 totals 14 residues. CDR3 region: CASSILGQPYGYTF. The CDR3 coding sequence is TGTGCCAGTAGTATATTAGGCCAACCCTATGGCTACACCTTC.

The V gene is TRBV11-3, the J gene TRBJ2-7; 7 bases are shared with TRBD1. V shed 6 bases, J shed 0 bases, and the junction held 11 bases outside the gene matches. Germline CDR1 and CDR2: SGHNT and YENEEA. The CDR3 has 16 residues. The CDR3 here is CASRSFSGQSSYEQYF. DNA of the CDR3: TGTGCCAGCAGATCCTTCTCGGGACAGAGCTCCTACGAGCAGTACTTC.

The V and J genes are TRBV7-3 and TRBJ1-2; D not certain. V was pared by 1 base and J by 4 bases, with 7 bases between. This CDR3 contains 13 residues. Per germline, CDR1 SGHTA and CDR2 FQGTGA. In DNA, the CDR3 is TGTGCCAGCAGCTTAAATGACGGCTATGGCTACACCTTC. This codes for CASSLNDGYGYTF.

The chain uses TRBV10-3 and TRBJ1-3; no clear D gene. Germline CDR1 ENHRY, CDR2 SYGVKD. V lost 7 bases, J lost 0 bases, and 16 bases lay in between. The CDR3 runs 16 residues. CDR3 sequence reads: CAIKQPQEGSGNTIYF. In nucleotides, the CDR3 is TGTGCCATCAAACAGCCGCAGGAGGGCTCTGGAAACACCATATATTTT.

This chain joins TRBV6-5 and TRBJ1-4; 7 nucleotides agree with TRBD1. Germline CDR1 is MNHEY and CDR2 is SVGAGI. The length of the CDR3 is 14 residues. V shed 2 bases and J 6 bases; nucleotides not matched to a gene: 3. This CDR3 reads CASSYLGTDEKLFF. DNA for the CDR3: TGTGCCAGCAGTTACCTCGGGACAGATGAAAAACTGTTTTTT.